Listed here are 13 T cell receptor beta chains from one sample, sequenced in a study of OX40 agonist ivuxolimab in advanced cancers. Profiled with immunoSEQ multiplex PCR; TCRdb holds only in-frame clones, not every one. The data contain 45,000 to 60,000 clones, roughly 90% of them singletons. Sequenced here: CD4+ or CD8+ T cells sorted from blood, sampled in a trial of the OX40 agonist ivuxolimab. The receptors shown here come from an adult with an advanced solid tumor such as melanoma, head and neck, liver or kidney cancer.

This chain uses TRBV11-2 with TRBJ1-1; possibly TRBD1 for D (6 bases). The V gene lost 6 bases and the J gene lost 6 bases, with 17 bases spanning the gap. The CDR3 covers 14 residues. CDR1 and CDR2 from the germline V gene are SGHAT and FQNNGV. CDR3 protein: CASRMFRGGPEAFF. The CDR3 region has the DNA TGTGCCAGCAGGATGTTCAGGGGCGGCCCTGAAGCTTTCTTT. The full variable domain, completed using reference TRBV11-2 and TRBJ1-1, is EAGVAQSPRYKIIEKRQSVAFWCNPISGHATLYWYQQILGQGPKLLIQFQNNGVVDDSQLPKDRFSAERLKGVDSTLKIQPAKLEDSAVYLCASRMFRGGPEAFFGQGTRLTVV.

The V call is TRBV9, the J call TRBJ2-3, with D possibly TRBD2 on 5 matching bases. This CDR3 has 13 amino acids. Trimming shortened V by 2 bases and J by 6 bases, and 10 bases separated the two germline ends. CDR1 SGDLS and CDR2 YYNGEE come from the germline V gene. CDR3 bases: TGTGCCAGCAGCGTTACCCCGGGGGATACGCAGTATTTT. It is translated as CASSVTPGDTQYF.

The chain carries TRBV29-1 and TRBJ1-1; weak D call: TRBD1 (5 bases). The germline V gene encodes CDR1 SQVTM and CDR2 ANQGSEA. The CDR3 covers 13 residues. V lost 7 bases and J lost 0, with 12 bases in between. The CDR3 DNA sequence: TGCAGCGCCTCAGGGTTACTGAACACTGAAGCTTTCTTT. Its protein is CSASGLLNTEAFF.

CDR3 loop: CASSIWTADMNTEAFF. CDR3 coding DNA: TGTGCCAGTAGTATATGGACAGCAGACATGAACACTGAAGCTTTCTTT. This sequence joins TRBV19 and TRBJ1-1, with D maybe TRBD1 (6 bases). CDR3 size: 16 residues. The V gene's germline CDR1 is LNHDA and CDR2 SQIVND (reference sequence). Between the trimmed V and J ends, which lost 2 bases and 0 bases, there was a span of 13 bases.

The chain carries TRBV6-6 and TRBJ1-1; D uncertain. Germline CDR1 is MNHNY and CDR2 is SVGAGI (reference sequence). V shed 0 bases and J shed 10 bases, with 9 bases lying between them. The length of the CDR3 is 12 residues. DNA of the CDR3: TGTGCCAGCAGTTACTCGTCAAACTTAGCTTTCTTT. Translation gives CASSYSSNLAFF.

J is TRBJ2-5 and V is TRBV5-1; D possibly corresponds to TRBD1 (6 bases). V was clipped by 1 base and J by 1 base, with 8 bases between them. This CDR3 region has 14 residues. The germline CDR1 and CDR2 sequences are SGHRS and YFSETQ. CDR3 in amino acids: CASSLTGSQETQYF. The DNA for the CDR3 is TGCGCCAGCAGCTTGACAGGGTCCCAAGAGACCCAGTACTTC.

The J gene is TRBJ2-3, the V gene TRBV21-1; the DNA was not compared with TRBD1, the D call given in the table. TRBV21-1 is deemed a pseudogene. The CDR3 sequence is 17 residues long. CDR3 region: CASSKYRDRNCTDTQYF. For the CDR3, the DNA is TGTGCCAGCAGCAAATATCGGGACAGGAATTGCACAGATACGCAGTATTTT.

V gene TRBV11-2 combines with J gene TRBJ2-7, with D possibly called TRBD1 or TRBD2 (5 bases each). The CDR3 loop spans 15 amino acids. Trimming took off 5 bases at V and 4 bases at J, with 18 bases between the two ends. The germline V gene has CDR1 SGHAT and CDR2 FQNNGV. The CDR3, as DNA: TGTGCCAGCAGCGCGTCCGGGGACGGTGGATACGAGCAGTACTTC. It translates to CASSASGDGGYEQYF. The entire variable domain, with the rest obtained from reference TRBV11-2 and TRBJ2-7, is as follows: EAGVAQSPRYKIIEKRQSVAFWCNPISGHATLYWYQQILGQGPKLLIQFQNNGVVDDSQLPKDRFSAERLKGVDSTLKIQPAKLEDSAVYLCASSASGDGGYEQYFGPGTRLTVT.

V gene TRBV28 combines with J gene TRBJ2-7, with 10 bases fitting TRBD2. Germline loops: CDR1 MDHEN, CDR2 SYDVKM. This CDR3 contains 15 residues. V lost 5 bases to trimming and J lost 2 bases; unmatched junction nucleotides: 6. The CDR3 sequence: CASSPGLAATYEQYF. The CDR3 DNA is TGTGCCAGCAGTCCTGGACTAGCGGCAACCTACGAGCAGTACTTC. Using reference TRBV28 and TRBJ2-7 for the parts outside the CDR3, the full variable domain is DVKVTQSSRYLVKRTGEKVFLECVQDMDHENMFWYRQDPGLGLRLIYFSYDVKMKEKGDIPEGYSVSREKKERFSLILESASTNQTSMYLCASSPGLAATYEQYFGPGTRLTVT.

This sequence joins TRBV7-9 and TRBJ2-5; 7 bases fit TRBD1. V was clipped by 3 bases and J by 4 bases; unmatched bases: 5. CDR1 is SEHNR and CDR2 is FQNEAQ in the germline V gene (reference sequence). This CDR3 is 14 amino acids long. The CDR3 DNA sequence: TGTGCCAGCAGCTTTGGGACAGTAGGAGAGACCCAGTACTTC. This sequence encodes CASSFGTVGETQYF. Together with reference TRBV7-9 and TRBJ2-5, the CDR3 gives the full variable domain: DTGVSQNPRHKITKRGQNVTFRCDPISEHNRLYWYRQTLGQGPEFLTYFQNEAQLEKSRLLSDRFSAERPKGSFSTLEIQRTEQGDSAMYLCASSFGTVGETQYFGPGTRLLVL.

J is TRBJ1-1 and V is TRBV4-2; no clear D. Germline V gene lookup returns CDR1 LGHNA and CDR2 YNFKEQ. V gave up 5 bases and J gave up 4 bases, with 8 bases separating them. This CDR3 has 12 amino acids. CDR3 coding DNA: TGTGCCAGCAGCTTGTACAGCACTGAAGCTTTCTTT. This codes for CASSLYSTEAFF.

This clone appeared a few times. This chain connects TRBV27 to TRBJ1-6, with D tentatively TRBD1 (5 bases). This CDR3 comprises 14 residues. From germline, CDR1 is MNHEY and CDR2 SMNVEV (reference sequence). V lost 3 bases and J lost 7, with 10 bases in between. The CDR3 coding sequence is TGTGCCAGCAGTTTTCGACAGTTCAATTCACCCCTCCACTTT. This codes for CASSFRQFNSPLHF.

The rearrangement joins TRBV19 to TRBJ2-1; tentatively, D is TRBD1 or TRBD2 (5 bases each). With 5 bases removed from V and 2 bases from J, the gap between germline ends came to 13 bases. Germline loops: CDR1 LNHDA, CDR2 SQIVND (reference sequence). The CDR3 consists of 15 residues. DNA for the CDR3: TGTGCCAGTAGTGTCGGGGCACCACCCTACAATGAGCAGTTCTTC. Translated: CASSVGAPPYNEQFF.